This T cell receptor beta chain was identified in a study of tissue T cells after allogeneic stem cell transplantation. Overall study findings and caveats: In patients and mice, blood and spleen missed much of tissue repertoire. Which tissue TCRs were alloreactive or antigen-specific was not determined. Some clones might be persisting host cells. Within patients, tissue anatomy strongly shaped TCR repertoire composition.

This clone was observed a few times. No antigen is known for it. These gene names are mouse names. TCRbeta CDR3 was sequenced at survey depth with template counts. Using immunoSEQ multiplex PCR, the repertoire was profiled, and TCRdb retains in-frame clones only, with some absent. Of 7,000 to 10,000 clones listed, about half are singletons. Time point defined: mouse harvest day 7 after allogeneic transplant. Each mouse received 10^7 T-cell-depleted marrow cells plus 10^6 splenic CD5+ T cells by tail vein. The receptor comes from a female BALB/c mouse given C57BL/6 T cells with graft-versus-host disease after an allogeneic hematopoietic cell transplant. The sequenced material came from gut tissue.

CDR3 bases read: TGCTCCAGCAGTCAAGAGGGAAACACCGGGCAGCTCTAC. It codes for CSSSQEGNTGQLY. The entire CDR3 reads CSSSQEGNTGQLYF. This sequence joins TRBV23 and TRBJ2-2; TRBD1 was called by the table and not checked on the DNA. The read ends 1 residue early relative to the CDR3; the germline J gene fills the gap. The CDR3 consists of 14 residues. Germline V CDR1 and CDR2: KGHTA, FQNQQP.